This T cell receptor beta chain was sequenced for a study of early T cells in non-severe SARS-CoV-2 infection. Separate cDNA molecules each had unique molecular identifiers attached to them. TCRdb redid the calling of the 5' RACE reads with MiXCR, one entry per CDR3 protein. The data contain 40,000 or so distinct CDR3 sequences, 6% to 6.5% of them singletons. The junction had 10 bases not matched to a gene; V was cut back by 6 bases and J by 10 bases. CDR1 is MNHEY, CDR2 SMNVEV, per germline (reference sequence). This CDR3 has 13 residues. The clonotype was recovered from an adult who was a healthcare worker with PCR-confirmed SARS-CoV-2 infection or an uninfected control (not recorded which). The chain combines TRBV27 with TRBJ1-1; TRBD1 aligns across 8 bases. The sample taken for sequencing was whole blood. CDR3 in DNA: TGTGCCAGCAGGCTGACAGGGGATTACGCAGCTTTCTTT. Its translation: CASRLTGDYAAFF.